This T cell receptor beta chain emerged from a study of Graves' ophthalmopathy and Graves' hyperthyroidism. Study results and limitations: Also, most clonotypes expanded in the thyroid above 0.001 frequency appeared in blood.

The TCR beta CDR3 regions underwent amplification from RNA transcripts. Amplification began with first-round RT-PCR using HTBI primers, then second-round multiplex PCR was performed. TCRdb passed the multiplex PCR reads through MiXCR, listing each CDR3 protein once. The sample holds over a million distinct CDR3 sequences, 36% seen once. As regards this clonotype: Its antigen is undetermined.

V was clipped by 4 bases and J by 3 bases, with 13 bases between them. CDR3 length: 15 amino acids. Germline V CDR1 and CDR2: SNHLY, FYNNEI. Sequenced: peripheral blood or thyroid tissue (not recorded which). The chain uses TRBV2 and TRBJ1-5; D might be TRBD1 (6 bases). This clonotype was obtained from an adult man with Graves' hyperthyroidism. The CDR3 DNA reads as TGTGCCAGCAGTGGTTCAGGGGTGAACAATCAGCCCCAGCATTTT. This codes for CASSGSGVNNQPQHF.